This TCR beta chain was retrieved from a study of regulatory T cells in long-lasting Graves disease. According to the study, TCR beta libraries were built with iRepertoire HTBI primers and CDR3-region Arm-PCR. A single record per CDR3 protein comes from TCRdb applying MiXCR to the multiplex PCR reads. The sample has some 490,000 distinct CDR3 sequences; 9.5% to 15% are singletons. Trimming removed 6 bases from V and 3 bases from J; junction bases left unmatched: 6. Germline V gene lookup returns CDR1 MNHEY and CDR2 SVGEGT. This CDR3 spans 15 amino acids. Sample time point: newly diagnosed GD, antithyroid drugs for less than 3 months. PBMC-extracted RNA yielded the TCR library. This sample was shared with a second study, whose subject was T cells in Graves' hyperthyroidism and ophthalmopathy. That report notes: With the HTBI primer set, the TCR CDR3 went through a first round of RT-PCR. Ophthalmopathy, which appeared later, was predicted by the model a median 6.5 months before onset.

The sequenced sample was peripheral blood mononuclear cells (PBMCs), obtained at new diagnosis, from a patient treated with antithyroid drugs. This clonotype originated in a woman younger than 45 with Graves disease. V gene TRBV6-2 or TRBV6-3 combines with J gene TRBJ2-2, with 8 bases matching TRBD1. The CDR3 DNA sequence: TGTGCCAGCAGCCAAACAGGGGGTCACACCGGGGAGCTGTTTTTT. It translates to CASSQTGGHTGELFF.